Below, 18 T cell receptor beta chains from the same sample are listed, as sequenced in a study of T-cell reconstitution after alpha-beta-depleted transplantation in children. Molecular barcoding with unique molecular identifiers was used for the TCRbeta library. Using its own MiXCR run on the PCR reads, TCRdb lists one record per CDR3 protein. The repertoire holds 7,000 or so distinct CDR3 sequences, with approximately 5.3% as singletons. The source material was PBMCs, mostly from graft donor cells, sampled 180 days after TCRalphabeta/CD19-depleted stem cell transplant. The origin of the receptors is a child younger than two who had a stem cell transplant for acute myeloid leukemia, so the T cells may come from the graft donor.

This clonotype was picked up many times. This chain joins TRBV2 and TRBJ2-7; D gene ambiguous. Germline V gives CDR1 SNHLY, CDR2 FYNNEI. V shed 2 bases and J shed 3 bases, with 5 bases lying between them. The CDR3 contains 12 residues. CDR3 sequence reads: CASSESGYEQYF. As DNA, the CDR3 is TGTGCCAGCAGTGAATCTGGCTACGAGCAGTACTTC.

Many counts were recorded for this clonotype. This chain connects TRBV27 to TRBJ1-2; D is unclear. This CDR3 has 13 residues. Germline V gives CDR1 MNHEY, CDR2 SMNVEV (reference sequence). Trimming shortened V by 6 bases and J by 0 bases, and 8 bases separated the two germline ends. Written as DNA, the CDR3 is TGTGCCAGCAGCCAGACATCTAACTATGGCTACACCTTC. Protein sequence: CASSQTSNYGYTF.

This clonotype appeared many times. Its ends do not fully match the called genes, so a read error is possible. This rearrangement joins TRBV7-7 to TRBJ2-2; tentatively, D is TRBD1 (6 bases). There are 14 residues in the CDR3. CDR1 and CDR2 (germline): SSHAT, FNYEAQ (reference sequence). The CDR3 sequence: CASSLQGVPGELFF. CDR3 sequence (DNA): TGTGCTAGCAGCTTACAGGGAGTCCCCGGGGAGCTGTTTTTT.

At least ten counts were recorded for this clonotype. The rearrangement uses TRBV21-1 and TRBJ2-2; the table gives TRBD2 as D, unverified against the DNA. TRBV21-1 is shown as a pseudogene. The CDR3 extends over 18 amino acids. Here the CDR3 DNA reads TGTGCCAGCAGCCGCCTGGGGAGCGGGAGGGCCTCATGGGGGGAGCTGTTTTTT. Translated: CASSRLGSGRASWGELFF.

Ten or more counts support this clonotype. V and J are TRBV7-2 and TRBJ2-4, with D perhaps being TRBD1 or TRBD2 (5 bases each). This CDR3 comprises 18 residues. Trimming stripped 0 bases from V and 9 bases from J, with 24 bases between. The germline V gene has CDR1 SGHTA and CDR2 FQGNSA. The CDR3 loop reads CASSLAGELGTKRAIQYF. DNA of the CDR3: TGTGCCAGCAGCTTAGCCGGAGAACTAGGGACCAAACGGGCCATTCAGTACTTC.

In its sample, this clonotype was seen a few times. J is TRBJ2-5 and V is TRBV5-1; 7 bases align to TRBD1. V trimming: 5 bases; J trimming: 2 bases; junction bases outside the gene matches: 0. CDR1 SGHRS and CDR2 YFSETQ come from the germline V gene. The CDR3 covers 12 residues. Here the CDR3 DNA reads TGCGCCAGCAGACAGGGGCAAGAGACCCAGTACTTC. This gives the protein CASRQGQETQYF.

This clonotype was recorded many times. The CDR3 region has the DNA TGCGCCAGCAGCTTGGGGGTAGCGGGAGGAATGGAGACCCAGTACTTC. It yields the protein CASSLGVAGGMETQYF. The chain couples TRBV5-1 to TRBJ2-5; TRBD2 matches at 10 bases. V was pared by 0 bases and J by 5 bases, with 7 bases of the junction left unmatched. CDR1 is SGHRS and CDR2 is YFSETQ in the germline V gene. CDR3 length: 16 amino acids. The variable domain in full, completed from reference TRBV5-1 and TRBJ2-5, reads KAGVTQTPRYLIKTRGQQVTLSCSPISGHRSVSWYQQTPGQGLQFLFEYFSETQRNKGNFPGRFSGRQFSNSRSEMNVSTLELGDSALYLCASSLGVAGGMETQYFGPGTRLLVL.

This clonotype occurred many times. The chain joins TRBV5-5 to TRBJ1-1, with D hard to call. There are 12 residues in the CDR3. V was shortened by 4 bases and J by 5 bases, with 9 bases between the two germline ends. CDR1 and CDR2 (germline): SGHKS, YYEKEE (reference sequence). The CDR3 loop is CASSAIRTEAFF. The CDR3 DNA follows: TGTGCCAGCAGCGCTATTCGGACTGAAGCTTTCTTT.

In its sample, this clonotype was seen many times. The rearrangement links TRBV5-1 to TRBJ2-2; D gene ambiguous. Germline CDR1 reads SGHRS; CDR2 reads YFSETQ. This CDR3 has 16 amino acids. The V gene lost 0 bases and the J gene lost 0 bases, with 9 bases spanning the gap. For the CDR3, the DNA is TGCGCCAGCAGCTTGGCGCTCATCGCGAACACCGGGGAGCTGTTTTTT. Residues: CASSLALIANTGELFF.

This clonotype came up many times. This chain connects TRBV3-1 to TRBJ1-2, with D maybe TRBD1 (6 bases). Trimming took 1 base from V and 4 from J, leaving 13 bases between them. The CDR3 is made up of 15 amino acids. Germline-derived CDR1 and CDR2 are LGHDT and YNNKEL (reference sequence). The CDR3 here is CASSQAPGEGYGYTF. The DNA for the CDR3 is TGTGCCAGCAGCCAAGCCCCAGGGGAGGGCTATGGCTACACCTTC.

This clonotype was observed many times. The V gene is TRBV7-2, the J gene TRBJ2-1; D remains unclear. The CDR3 has 15 residues. The germline V and J ends were trimmed by 6 bases and 0 bases, with 12 bases remaining between them. CDR1 is SGHTA, CDR2 FQGNSA, per germline. The CDR3 reads CASSPDSSSYNEQFF. CDR3 sequence (DNA): TGTGCCAGCAGTCCAGACTCGAGCTCCTACAATGAGCAGTTCTTC.

Many counts were recorded for this clonotype. This chain connects TRBV30 to TRBJ1-2; D is uncertain. This CDR3 has 12 amino acids. Per the germline V gene, CDR1 is GTSNPN and CDR2 is SVGIG (reference sequence). Trimming removed 2 bases from V and 2 bases from J, with 6 bases in between. CDR3 in DNA: TGTGCCTGGAGTTCGGAAAACTATGGCTACACCTTC. Translating it yields CAWSSENYGYTF.

This clonotype is medium-sized within its sample. The rearrangement joins TRBV3-1 to TRBJ1-5; no firm D call. The CDR3 is made up of 12 amino acids. CDR1 and CDR2 (germline): LGHDT, YNNKEL (reference sequence). V gave up 5 bases and J gave up 7 bases, with 9 bases separating them. As DNA, the CDR3 is TGTGCCAGCAGCGCCCGGAGCCAGCCCCAGCATTTT. This encodes CASSARSQPQHF.

This clonotype has at least ten counts. This chain joins TRBV11-3 and TRBJ2-2; 7 nucleotides align to TRBD1. CDR3 length: 14 residues. V dropped 5 bases and J dropped 1; count of bases not matched to a gene: 1. Germline values: CDR1 SGHNT, CDR2 YENEEA. For the CDR3, the DNA is TGTGCCAGCAGCAGGGGGCGGAACACCGGGGAGCTGTTTTTT. Its translation is CASSRGRNTGELFF.

This clonotype was recorded at least ten times. The rearrangement links TRBV5-6 to TRBJ2-7; the D is unclear. Trimming removed 4 bases at V and 2 bases at J, with 13 bases between. The germline V gene has CDR1 SGHDT and CDR2 YYEEEE. This CDR3 has 14 amino acids. CDR3 in DNA: TGTGCCAGCAGCCCCGGGTCAACCCCCTACGAGCAGTACTTC. It codes for CASSPGSTPYEQYF.

This clonotype is classed as medium-sized. The rearrangement joins TRBV28 to TRBJ2-5, with D unclear. Germline V CDR1 and CDR2: MDHEN, SYDVKM. V lost 2 bases and J lost 6, with 7 bases in between. This CDR3 has 12 residues. In DNA form, the CDR3 reads TGTGCCAGCAGTTTAACGAGACAGACCCAGTACTTC. Residues: CASSLTRQTQYF.

This clonotype is labeled medium-sized. At one boundary the junction diverges from the germline segment, which might be a read error. The rearrangement links TRBV7-7 to TRBJ2-7; 9 bases line up with TRBD1. Germline-derived CDR1 and CDR2 are SSHAT and FNYEAQ (reference sequence). The CDR3 length is 15 residues. CDR3 bases: TGTGCTAGCAGCCCCTCCGGGACAGGGTTCCACGAGCAGTACTTC. Amino acids: CASSPSGTGFHEQYF.

In this sample, this clonotype is medium-sized (0.01 to 0.1%). The V and J genes are TRBV20-1 and TRBJ2-3; D is uncertain. The germline gives CDR1 DFQATT, CDR2 SNEGSKA (reference sequence). V was trimmed by 1 base and J by 2 bases, leaving 7 bases between them. The CDR3 spans 13 residues. The chain's CDR3 is CSARAIDTDTQYF. The CDR3 coding sequence is TGCAGTGCTAGAGCGATAGACACAGATACGCAGTATTTT.